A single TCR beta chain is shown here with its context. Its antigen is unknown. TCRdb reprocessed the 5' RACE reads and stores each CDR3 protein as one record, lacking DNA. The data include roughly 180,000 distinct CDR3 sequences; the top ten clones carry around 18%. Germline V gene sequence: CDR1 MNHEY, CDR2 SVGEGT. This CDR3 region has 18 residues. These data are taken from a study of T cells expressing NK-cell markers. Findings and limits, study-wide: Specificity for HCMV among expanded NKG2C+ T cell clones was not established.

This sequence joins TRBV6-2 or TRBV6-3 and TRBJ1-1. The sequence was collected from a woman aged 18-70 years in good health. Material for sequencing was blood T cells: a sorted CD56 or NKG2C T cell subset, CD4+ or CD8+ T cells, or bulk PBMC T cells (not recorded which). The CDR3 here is CASSYRSLAYGVNTEAFF.